This T cell receptor (beta chain) was documented in a study of T cells in Graves' hyperthyroidism and ophthalmopathy. Researchers defined stable Graves' hyperthyroidism as no ophthalmopathy progression within 18 months. Diagnoses were made from clinical symptoms, serum measures (thyroxine and TRAb), thyroid ultrasound and orbital computed tomography. RNA transcripts yielded amplified TCR beta CDR3 regions. The HTBI set primed first-round TCR CDR3 RT-PCR. In TCRdb, the multiplex PCR reads were re-called with MiXCR into one record per CDR3 protein. The sample yields roughly 660,000 distinct CDR3 sequences, roughly a sixth seen once. Turning to this clonotype: Its antigen remains unknown.

The ends were cut back, 0 bases at V and 6 bases at J, with 8 bases in the middle. The CDR3 totals 13 residues. Per the germline V gene, CDR1 is LGHNA and CDR2 is YSLEER. General observations from the study: Among clonotypes expanded in thyroid above 0.001, most were also found in blood.

This chain joins TRBV4-3 and TRBJ1-1; D perhaps matches TRBD1 (5 bases). The TCR was taken from a man in his fifties with Graves' hyperthyroidism. Sequencing input: blood. The DNA of the CDR3 is TGCGCCAGCAGCCAAGAAGGGACGGCTGAAGCTTTCTTT. This encodes CASSQEGTAEAFF.